What follows describes a single T cell receptor (beta chain). No antigen is known for it. It was with a sample-barcoded 5' primer and a J-beta primer mix that a second PCR of about 6 to 11 cycles was run. Each cDNA molecule, via a template-switch adaptor with 12 random nucleotides, was tagged. TCRdb analysed the 5' RACE reads with MiXCR anew, one entry per CDR3 protein. Of about 1 million distinct CDR3 sequences detected, around 43% appear once; the ten largest clones hold approximately 20%. This record comes from a study of blood T cells in healthy people across ages. Study findings and constraints: The long-lived group displayed more naive CD4+ cells, plus higher diversity, than the aged donors did.

Each donor was a healthy Caucasian individual from Russia, aged roughly 6 to 95. Isolation of PBMCs gave at least 7 million cells per sample. The CDR3 extends over 15 amino acids. Trimming removed 1 base from V and 7 bases from J, with 13 bases in between. The germline gives CDR1 LGHDT, CDR2 YNNKEL (reference sequence). The source of this sequence is a woman aged 55-69 years in good health. The sequenced sample was blood. This chain joins TRBV3-1 and TRBJ2-2; possible D gene TRBD1, 6 bases. In DNA, the CDR3 is TGTGCCAGCAGCCAAGTTTCAGGGGCGTTCGGGGAGCTGTTTTTT. As protein: CASSQVSGAFGELFF.